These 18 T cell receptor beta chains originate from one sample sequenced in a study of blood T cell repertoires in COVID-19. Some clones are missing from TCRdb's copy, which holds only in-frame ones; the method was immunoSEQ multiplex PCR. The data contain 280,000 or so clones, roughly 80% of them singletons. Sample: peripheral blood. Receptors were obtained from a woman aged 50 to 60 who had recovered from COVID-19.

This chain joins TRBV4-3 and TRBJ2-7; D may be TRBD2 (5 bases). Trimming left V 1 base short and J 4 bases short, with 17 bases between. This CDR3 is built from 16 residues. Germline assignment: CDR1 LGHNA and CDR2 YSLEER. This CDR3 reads CASSQGRIGGGYEQYF. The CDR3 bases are TGCGCCAGCAGCCAAGGTAGGATCGGCGGAGGATACGAGCAGTACTTC.

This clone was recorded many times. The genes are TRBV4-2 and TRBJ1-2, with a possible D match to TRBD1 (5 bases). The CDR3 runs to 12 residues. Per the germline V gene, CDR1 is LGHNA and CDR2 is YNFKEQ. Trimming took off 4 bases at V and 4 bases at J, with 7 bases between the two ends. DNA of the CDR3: TGTGCCAGCAGCCCCGGGGGCTATGGCTACACCTTC. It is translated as CASSPGGYGYTF.

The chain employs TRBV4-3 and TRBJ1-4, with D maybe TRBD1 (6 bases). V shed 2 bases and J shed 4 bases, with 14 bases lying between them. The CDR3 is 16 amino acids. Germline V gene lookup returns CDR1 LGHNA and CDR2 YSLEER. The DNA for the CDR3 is TGCGCCAGCAGCCAATCAAAGACAGGACTTAATGAAAAACTGTTTTTT. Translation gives CASSQSKTGLNEKLFF.

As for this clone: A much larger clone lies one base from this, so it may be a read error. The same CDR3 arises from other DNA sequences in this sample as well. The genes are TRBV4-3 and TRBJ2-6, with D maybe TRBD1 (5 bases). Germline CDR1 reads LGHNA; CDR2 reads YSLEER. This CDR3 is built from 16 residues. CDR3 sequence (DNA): TGCGCCAGCAGCCAAGAGGCCAACTCTGGGGCCAACGTCTTGACTTTC. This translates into CASSQEANSGANVLTF.

The CDR3 sequence: CASSAGTSGYNEQFF. CDR3 DNA sequence: TGTGCCAGCAGCGCCGGGACTAGCGGGTACAATGAGCAGTTCTTC. V and J are TRBV9 and TRBJ2-1, with TRBD2 matching 12 bases. J gave up 4 bases and V 3 bases, and 2 bases lay outside the gene matches. CDR1 and CDR2 from the germline V gene are SGDLS and YYNGEE. This CDR3 is 15 amino acids long.

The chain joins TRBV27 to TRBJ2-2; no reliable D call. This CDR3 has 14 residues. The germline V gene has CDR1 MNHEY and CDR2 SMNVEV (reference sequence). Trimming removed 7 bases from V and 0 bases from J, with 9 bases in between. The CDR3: CASTRFANTGELFF. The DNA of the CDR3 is TGTGCCAGCACCAGGTTCGCGAACACCGGGGAGCTGTTTTTT.

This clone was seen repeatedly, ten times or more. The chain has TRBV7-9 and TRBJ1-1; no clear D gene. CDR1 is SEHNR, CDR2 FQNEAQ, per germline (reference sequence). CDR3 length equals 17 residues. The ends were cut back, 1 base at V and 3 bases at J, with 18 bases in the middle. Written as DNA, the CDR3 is TGTGCCAGCAGCTTAGGCCTCCACAGTGCCACGGACACTGAAGCTTTCTTT. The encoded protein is CASSLGLHSATDTEAFF.

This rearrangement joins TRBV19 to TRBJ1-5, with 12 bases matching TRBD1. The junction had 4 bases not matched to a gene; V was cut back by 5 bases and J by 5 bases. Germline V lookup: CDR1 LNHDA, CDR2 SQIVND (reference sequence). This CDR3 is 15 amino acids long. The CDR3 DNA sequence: TGTGCCAGTAGTGGGACAGGGGGCGCGGATCAGCCCCAGCATTTT. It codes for CASSGTGGADQPQHF.

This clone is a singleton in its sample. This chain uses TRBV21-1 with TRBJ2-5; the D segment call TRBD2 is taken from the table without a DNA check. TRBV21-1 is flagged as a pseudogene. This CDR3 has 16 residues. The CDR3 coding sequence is TGTGCCCCTAAAGATTTGTCGGGGGGGCTCCGGGAGACCCAGTACTTC. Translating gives CAPKDLSGGLRETQYF.

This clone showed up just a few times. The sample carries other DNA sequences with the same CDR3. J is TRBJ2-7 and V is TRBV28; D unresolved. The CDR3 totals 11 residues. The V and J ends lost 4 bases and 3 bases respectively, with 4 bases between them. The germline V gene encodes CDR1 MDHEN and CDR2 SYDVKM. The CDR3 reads CASSSYYEQYF. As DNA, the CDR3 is TGTGCCAGCAGTTCCTACTACGAGCAGTACTTC.

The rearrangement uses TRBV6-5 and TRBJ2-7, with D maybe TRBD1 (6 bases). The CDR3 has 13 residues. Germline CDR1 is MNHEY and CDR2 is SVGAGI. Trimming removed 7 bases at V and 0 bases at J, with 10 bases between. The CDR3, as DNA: TGTGCCAGCACCGGGGACAACTCCTACGAGCAGTACTTC. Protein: CASTGDNSYEQYF.

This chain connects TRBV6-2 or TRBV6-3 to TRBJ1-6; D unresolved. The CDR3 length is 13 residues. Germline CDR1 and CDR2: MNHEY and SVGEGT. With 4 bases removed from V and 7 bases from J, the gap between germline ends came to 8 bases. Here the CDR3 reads CASSFTKNSPLHF. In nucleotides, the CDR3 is TGTGCCAGCAGTTTTACAAAGAATTCACCCCTCCACTTT.

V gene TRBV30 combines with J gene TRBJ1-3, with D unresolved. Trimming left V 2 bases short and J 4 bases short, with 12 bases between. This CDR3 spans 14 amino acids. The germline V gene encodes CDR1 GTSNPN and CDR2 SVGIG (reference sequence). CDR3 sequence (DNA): TGTGCCTGGAGTATCTTGAGTTTCGGAAACACCATATATTTT. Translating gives CAWSILSFGNTIYF.

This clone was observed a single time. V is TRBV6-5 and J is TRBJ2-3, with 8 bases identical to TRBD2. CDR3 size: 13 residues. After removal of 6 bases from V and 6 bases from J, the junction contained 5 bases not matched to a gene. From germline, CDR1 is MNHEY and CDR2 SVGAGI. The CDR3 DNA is TGTGCCAGCAGCCATAGCGGGGCGGATACGCAGTATTTT. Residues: CASSHSGADTQYF.

In DNA, the CDR3 is TGTGCCATCCGACAGGACGCCGGGGAGCTGTTTTTT. Translating it yields CAIRQDAGELFF. The chain links TRBV10-3 to TRBJ2-2, with D tentatively TRBD1 (6 bases). CDR1 and CDR2 from the germline V gene are ENHRY and SYGVKD. Trimming removed 8 bases at V and 6 bases at J, with 10 bases between. The CDR3 totals 12 residues.

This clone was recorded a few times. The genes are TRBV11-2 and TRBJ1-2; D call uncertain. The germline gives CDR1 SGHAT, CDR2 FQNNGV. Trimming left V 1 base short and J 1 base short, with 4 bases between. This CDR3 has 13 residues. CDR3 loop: CASSLAGNYGYTF. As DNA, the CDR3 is TGTGCCAGCAGCTTAGCCGGTAACTATGGCTACACCTTC.

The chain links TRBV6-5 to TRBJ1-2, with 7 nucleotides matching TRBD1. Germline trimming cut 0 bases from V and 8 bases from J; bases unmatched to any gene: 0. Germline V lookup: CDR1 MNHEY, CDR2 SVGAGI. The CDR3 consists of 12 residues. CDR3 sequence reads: CASSYSGGGYTF. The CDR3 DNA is TGTGCCAGCAGTTACTCAGGGGGCGGCTACACCTTC.

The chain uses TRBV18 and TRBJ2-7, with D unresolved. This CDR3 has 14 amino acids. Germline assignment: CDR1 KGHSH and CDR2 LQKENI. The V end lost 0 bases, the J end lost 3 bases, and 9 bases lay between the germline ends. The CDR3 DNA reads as TGTGCCAGCTCACCACCGACCTACAGCTACGAGCAGTACTTC. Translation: CASSPPTYSYEQYF.